A single sample is the source of the 32 T cell receptor beta chains below, sequenced in a study of regulatory T cells in long-lasting Graves disease. Time point noted: newly diagnosed GD, antithyroid drugs for less than 3 months. Extracted PBMC RNA gave rise to the TCR library. In building TCR beta libraries, iRepertoire HTBI primers were used together with Arm-PCR of CDR3 regions. In TCRdb, the multiplex PCR reads were re-called with MiXCR into one record per CDR3 protein. Of 400,000 to 650,000 distinct CDR3 sequences listed, around 16% are singletons. These same data were also listed under a study on T cells in Graves' hyperthyroidism and ophthalmopathy.

Sequenced here: peripheral blood mononuclear cells (PBMCs), sampled at new diagnosis, from a patient treated with antithyroid drugs. These receptors were taken from a woman aged 40-60 years with Graves disease.

This clonotype has a count of ten or more. The chain has TRBV7-9 and TRBJ2-7; 7 nucleotides match TRBD1. The germline V gene has CDR1 SEHNR and CDR2 FQNEAQ (reference sequence). The J segment lost 2 bases and the V segment lost 5 bases, leaving 6 bases of the junction unmatched. This CDR3 is built from 14 residues. The CDR3: CASSTQGGPYEQYF. DNA for the CDR3: TGTGCCAGCAGCACGCAAGGGGGCCCCTACGAGCAGTACTTC. The full variable domain, rest sourced from reference TRBV7-9 and TRBJ2-7, is DTGVSQNPRHKITKRGQNVTFRCDPISEHNRLYWYRQTLGQGPEFLTYFQNEAQLEKSRLLSDRFSAERPKGSFSTLEIQRTEQGDSAMYLCASSTQGGPYEQYFGPGTRLTVT.

This clonotype was recorded many times. The V gene is TRBV28, the J gene TRBJ2-1; 8 bases align to TRBD1. Germline-derived CDR1 and CDR2 are MDHEN and SYDVKM. The V and J ends lost 6 bases and 9 bases, in that order; junction bases with no gene match: 7. The CDR3 spans 13 residues. The CDR3 DNA follows: TGTGCCAGCAGAGGACAGGGTCGGGGTGAGCAGTTCTTC. Translation gives CASRGQGRGEQFF.

This clonotype was recorded many times. V is TRBV11-3 and J is TRBJ2-1; D may match TRBD1 or TRBD2 (5 bases each). This CDR3 has 16 amino acids. The germline CDR1 and CDR2 sequences are SGHNT and YENEEA. The V and J ends lost 0 bases and 8 bases respectively, with 17 bases between them. In nucleotides, the CDR3 is TGTGCCAGCAGCTTAGATTCCAGGGTAGCGAGGGATGAGCAGTTCTTC. It is translated as CASSLDSRVARDEQFF.

This clonotype has at least ten counts. J is TRBJ2-7 and V is TRBV2; possibly TRBD1 or TRBD2 for D (5 bases each). CDR3 size: 14 residues. V lost 7 bases and J lost 4, with 17 bases in between. Looked up from germline, CDR1 is SNHLY and CDR2 is FYNNEI. Written as DNA, the CDR3 is TGTGCCAGCACCCCCGTGGGGGAGCTATACGAGCAGTACTTC. It codes for CASTPVGELYEQYF.

This chain joins TRBV7-9 and TRBJ1-1, with TRBD1 matching 10 bases. V dropped 4 bases and J dropped 1; count of bases not matched to a gene: 3. Germline V gene lookup returns CDR1 SEHNR and CDR2 FQNEAQ (reference sequence). The CDR3 is 15 residues long. The CDR3 protein is CASSSGQGENTEAFF. CDR3 in DNA: TGTGCCAGCAGCTCCGGACAGGGGGAGAACACTGAAGCTTTCTTT.

This clonotype was observed a few times. The V and J genes are TRBV3-1 and TRBJ2-1; the match to TRBD2 covers 7 bases. The length of the CDR3 is 21 residues. The germline CDR1 and CDR2 sequences are LGHDT and YNNKEL (reference sequence). The junction had 22 bases not matched to a gene; V was cut back by 5 bases and J by 0 bases. This CDR3 reads CASSSYGASGLFARSYNEQFF. The CDR3 DNA reads TGTGCCAGCAGCTCCTATGGGGCTAGCGGACTTTTCGCCCGCTCCTACAATGAGCAGTTCTTC.

The genes are TRBV19 and TRBJ2-1, with TRBD2 matching 9 bases. The germline gives CDR1 LNHDA, CDR2 SQIVND (reference sequence). The trim removed 5 bases at V and 8 bases at J, leaving 7 bases unmatched. The CDR3 is made up of 14 amino acids. The CDR3 DNA sequence: TGTGCCAGTAGTCGAGCGGGGGGCAGGTATGAGCAGTTCTTC. Protein product: CASSRAGGRYEQFF.

The V gene is TRBV6-2 or TRBV6-3, the J gene TRBJ1-1; D not resolved. Between the trimmed V and J ends, which lost 5 bases and 6 bases, there was a span of 19 bases. Germline lookup yields CDR1 MNHEY and CDR2 SVGEGT. The CDR3 consists of 15 residues. In nucleotides, the CDR3 is TGTGCCAGCAGTGAGCCAATTCCCCGAGTCCCTGAAGCTTTCTTT. It yields the protein CASSEPIPRVPEAFF.

There are many counts of this clonotype. The J gene is TRBJ2-3, the V gene TRBV7-2; 10 bases are shared with TRBD2. This CDR3 has 14 amino acids. V dropped 5 bases and J dropped 5; count of bases not matched to a gene: 4. Looked up from germline, CDR1 is SGHTA and CDR2 is FQGNSA. CDR3 residues: CASSHSGGGDTQYF. CDR3 DNA sequence: TGTGCCAGCAGCCACAGCGGGGGGGGAGATACGCAGTATTTT.

The chain joins TRBV12-3 or TRBV12-4 to TRBJ1-4; tentatively, D is TRBD1 (6 bases). Trimming took 5 bases from V and 7 from J, leaving 20 bases between them. This CDR3 region has 16 residues. The CDR3 DNA follows: TGTGCCAGCAGTCAGAGGGGACCAGGAGGGGGTGAAAAACTGTTTTTT. Amino acids: CASSQRGPGGGEKLFF.

This clonotype was found many times. This rearrangement joins TRBV3-1 to TRBJ1-2; 7 bases are a match to TRBD1. The trim removed 5 bases at V and 7 bases at J, leaving 7 bases unmatched. The germline gives CDR1 LGHDT, CDR2 YNNKEL (reference sequence). This CDR3 region has 13 residues. For the CDR3, the DNA is TGTGCCAGCAGCTTCCGACAGGGCTTTGGCTACACCTTC. This encodes CASSFRQGFGYTF.

This clonotype was recorded many times. CDR3 protein: CASSLGFSGQETQYF. The CDR3 DNA reads as TGTGCCAGCAGCTTGGGGTTTTCAGGTCAAGAGACCCAGTACTTC. The rearrangement joins TRBV5-8 to TRBJ2-5, with D unclear. The CDR3 totals 15 residues. Between the trimmed V and J ends, which lost 0 bases and 2 bases, there was a span of 11 bases. From germline, CDR1 is SGHTS and CDR2 YDEGEE.

This clonotype was counted at least ten times. The genes are TRBV3-1 and TRBJ2-5; D not resolved. From germline, CDR1 is LGHDT and CDR2 YNNKEL (reference sequence). This CDR3 contains 16 residues. Trimming removed 1 base from V and 4 bases from J, with 16 bases in between. CDR3 nucleotides: TGTGCCAGCAGCCAAGGTTCTACTCCTTTAGGAGAGACCCAGTACTTC. This sequence encodes CASSQGSTPLGETQYF.

The table lists this clonotype with many counts. The chain joins TRBV10-1 to TRBJ2-3; D is uncertain. CDR1 and CDR2 from the germline V gene are WNHNN and SYGVQD (reference sequence). The CDR3 covers 14 residues. Trimming shortened V by 3 bases and J by 3 bases, and 10 bases separated the two germline ends. This CDR3 reads CASSEDTATDTQYF. CDR3 nucleotide sequence: TGCGCCAGCAGTGAAGACACCGCGACAGATACGCAGTATTTT.

This clonotype has ten or more counts. J is TRBJ2-5 and V is TRBV7-6, with 7 bases fitting TRBD1. Germline values: CDR1 SGHVS, CDR2 FNYEAQ. J was trimmed by 5 bases and V by 6 bases; bases with no gene match: 9. This CDR3 comprises 14 residues. The CDR3, as DNA: TGTGCCAGCAGTCTAACAGACAGGGCGGAGACCCAGTACTTC. Protein: CASSLTDRAETQYF.

As to this clonotype: At one end, the junction sequence differs from germline, possibly due to a read error. V and J are TRBV2 and TRBJ2-1; TRBD2 aligns across 9 bases. Germline V gene sequence: CDR1 SNHLY, CDR2 FYNNEI. The CDR3 has 15 residues. The CDR3 region has the DNA TGTGCCGGCAGTGAAACCAGCGGGGGGTACAATGAGCAGTTCTTC. It yields the protein CAGSETSGGYNEQFF. Complete variable domain (other parts from reference TRBV2 and TRBJ2-1): EPEVTQTPSHQVTQMGQEVILRCVPISNHLYFYWYRQILGQKVEFLVSFYNNEISEKSEIFDDQFSVERPDGSNFTLKIRSTKLEDSAMYFCAGSETSGGYNEQFFGPGTRLTVL.

This clonotype was picked up a small number of times. This chain joins TRBV5-1 and TRBJ1-4; a possible D gene is TRBD1 (5 bases). Germline V gene lookup returns CDR1 SGHRS and CDR2 YFSETQ. The CDR3 loop spans 14 amino acids. Trimming took off 4 bases at V and 8 bases at J, with 15 bases between the two ends. As DNA, the CDR3 is TGCGCCAGCAGCCAAGGAGGAGGGGAGGAAAAACTGTTTTTT. Encoded protein: CASSQGGGEEKLFF.

This sequence joins TRBV6-5 and TRBJ1-6, with D possibly being TRBD1 (6 bases). Per germline, CDR1 MNHEY and CDR2 SVGAGI. V shed 2 bases and J shed 10 bases, with 21 bases lying between them. The CDR3 covers 17 residues. CDR3 coding DNA: TGTGCCAGCAGTTACCAACGCTCCGGGGGGCTGGAATCACCCCTCCACTTT. This gives the protein CASSYQRSGGLESPLHF.

The rearrangement uses TRBV12-3 or TRBV12-4 and TRBJ2-3, with D maybe TRBD1 (6 bases). The CDR3 consists of 14 residues. The ends were cut back, 3 bases at V and 5 bases at J, with 12 bases in the middle. Here the CDR3 reads CASSLGTGIDTQYF. CDR3 DNA: TGTGCCAGCAGTTTGGGAACAGGGATAGATACGCAGTATTTT.

This clonotype has at least ten counts. This chain joins TRBV11-2 and TRBJ1-6; unclear D gene. In germline, CDR1 is SGHAT, CDR2 FQNNGV. This CDR3 spans 15 amino acids. Trimming removed 0 bases at V and 0 bases at J, with 3 bases between. CDR3 coding DNA: TGTGCCAGCAGCTTAGAAAGCTCCTATAATTCACCCCTCCACTTT. This gives the protein CASSLESSYNSPLHF.

This chain joins TRBV7-8 and TRBJ1-5, with D perhaps TRBD1 (5 bases). The ends were cut back, 2 bases at V and 2 bases at J, with 19 bases in the middle. From germline, CDR1 is SGHVS and CDR2 FQNEAQ. There are 18 residues in the CDR3. CDR3 in amino acids: CASSLWGKDSEGNQPQHF. Written as DNA, the CDR3 is TGTGCCAGCAGCTTATGGGGCAAGGACTCGGAGGGCAATCAGCCCCAGCATTTT.

This chain joins TRBV28 and TRBJ2-1; 8 bases match TRBD2. V was clipped by 6 bases and J by 4 bases; unmatched bases: 8. Per the germline V gene, CDR1 is MDHEN and CDR2 is SYDVKM. The CDR3 loop spans 15 amino acids. The CDR3 DNA reads TGTGCCAGCAGCCCTCGACTAGCGCGTTACAATGAGCAGTTCTTC. Its translation is CASSPRLARYNEQFF.

This clonotype came up many times. The genes are TRBV7-3 and TRBJ2-2; D is possibly TRBD2 (6 bases). Germline V CDR1 and CDR2: SGHTA, FQGTGA. V was shortened by 6 bases and J by 5 bases, with 19 bases between the two germline ends. The CDR3 extends over 16 amino acids. The DNA for the CDR3 is TGTGCCAGCAGGCCCCTTAAATCGGGGAGGACCGGGGAGCTGTTTTTT. The encoded protein is CASRPLKSGRTGELFF.

This clonotype was recorded at least ten times. This chain joins TRBV28 and TRBJ2-3; the match to TRBD1 covers 7 bases. J was trimmed by 3 bases and V by 6 bases; bases with no gene match: 12. The CDR3 runs 16 residues. Germline CDR1 reads MDHEN; CDR2 reads SYDVKM. CDR3 protein: CASRPTGTARTDTQYF. CDR3 DNA: TGTGCCAGCAGGCCTACCGGGACAGCAAGAACAGATACGCAGTATTTT.

This clonotype showed up many times. The rearrangement links TRBV28 to TRBJ1-4; a possible D gene is TRBD1 (6 bases). V was trimmed by 5 bases and J by 0 bases, leaving 16 bases between them. This CDR3 is 17 amino acids long. The germline V gene has CDR1 MDHEN and CDR2 SYDVKM. The CDR3 region is CASSADRFTSTNEKLFF. The CDR3 DNA sequence: TGTGCCAGCAGTGCAGACAGGTTCACCTCAACTAATGAAAAACTGTTTTTT.

The V and J genes are TRBV7-9 and TRBJ1-2; tentatively, D is TRBD1 (5 bases). The V gene's germline CDR1 is SEHNR and CDR2 FQNEAQ (reference sequence). Trimming pared 7 bases from V and 7 bases from J, leaving 16 bases between. The CDR3 covers 13 residues. The CDR3 DNA sequence: TGTGCCAGCAACTCCCCGGGGCTTAGTGGCTACACCTTC. Its translation: CASNSPGLSGYTF.

This clonotype was counted many times. The J gene is TRBJ2-1, the V gene TRBV5-1, with D maybe TRBD2 (5 bases). The V gene lost 4 bases and the J gene lost 5 bases, with 13 bases spanning the gap. CDR3 length: 14 amino acids. Germline V CDR1 and CDR2: SGHRS, YFSETQ. The CDR3 loop is CASSLLGDHNEQFF. The CDR3 DNA is TGCGCCAGCAGCCTTCTGGGAGATCACAATGAGCAGTTCTTC. Full variable domain (outside the CDR3, taken from reference TRBV5-1 and TRBJ2-1): KAGVTQTPRYLIKTRGQQVTLSCSPISGHRSVSWYQQTPGQGLQFLFEYFSETQRNKGNFPGRFSGRQFSNSRSEMNVSTLELGDSALYLCASSLLGDHNEQFFGPGTRLTVL.

The J gene is TRBJ1-4, the V gene TRBV5-1; D is unresolved. The CDR3 has 14 residues. Trimming cost V 0 bases and J 7 bases, with 10 bases left between them. CDR1 is SGHRS, CDR2 YFSETQ, per germline. CDR3 loop: CASSLGVFREKLFF. CDR3 sequence (DNA): TGCGCCAGCAGCTTGGGTGTGTTTCGTGAAAAACTGTTTTTT.

This clonotype was detected many times. The chain uses TRBV6-4 and TRBJ2-5; possible D gene TRBD2, 6 bases. Between the trimmed V and J ends, which lost 3 bases and 2 bases, there was a span of 16 bases. Germline-derived CDR1 and CDR2 are MRHNA and SNTAGT. The CDR3 is 16 amino acids. The CDR3 DNA reads as TGTGCCAGCAGTGAACAGCAACCTGGGGGGCAAGAGACCCAGTACTTC. Encoded protein: CASSEQQPGGQETQYF.

This clonotype was observed many times. The rearrangement joins TRBV10-3 to TRBJ1-2; D not certain. This CDR3 is built from 14 residues. Trimming stripped 4 bases from V and 0 bases from J, with 9 bases between. CDR1 is ENHRY and CDR2 is SYGVKD in the germline V gene. The CDR3 DNA sequence: TGTGCCATCAGTGGACCGACCTCTAACTATGGCTACACCTTC. This gives the protein CAISGPTSNYGYTF.

In its sample, this clonotype was seen a few times. This chain joins TRBV6-1 and TRBJ1-2; 7 bases match TRBD1. CDR3 length equals 13 residues. With 6 bases clipped from V and 7 bases from J, the junction kept 8 bases outside the gene matches. The V gene's germline CDR1 is MNHNS and CDR2 SASEGT. The CDR3 DNA sequence: TGTGCCAGCAGCCTCACAGGGGTTGCTGGCTACACCTTC. Encoded protein: CASSLTGVAGYTF.

This clonotype was recorded many times. V usage is TRBV12-3 or TRBV12-4 and J usage is TRBJ2-1; TRBD2 might be the D (6 bases). The CDR3 has 19 amino acids. The V gene lost 1 base and the J gene lost 6 bases, with 25 bases spanning the gap. The CDR3 is CASSLVGAFGAGGINEQFF. DNA of the CDR3: TGTGCCAGCAGTTTAGTTGGAGCGTTCGGTGCGGGCGGGATCAATGAGCAGTTCTTC.